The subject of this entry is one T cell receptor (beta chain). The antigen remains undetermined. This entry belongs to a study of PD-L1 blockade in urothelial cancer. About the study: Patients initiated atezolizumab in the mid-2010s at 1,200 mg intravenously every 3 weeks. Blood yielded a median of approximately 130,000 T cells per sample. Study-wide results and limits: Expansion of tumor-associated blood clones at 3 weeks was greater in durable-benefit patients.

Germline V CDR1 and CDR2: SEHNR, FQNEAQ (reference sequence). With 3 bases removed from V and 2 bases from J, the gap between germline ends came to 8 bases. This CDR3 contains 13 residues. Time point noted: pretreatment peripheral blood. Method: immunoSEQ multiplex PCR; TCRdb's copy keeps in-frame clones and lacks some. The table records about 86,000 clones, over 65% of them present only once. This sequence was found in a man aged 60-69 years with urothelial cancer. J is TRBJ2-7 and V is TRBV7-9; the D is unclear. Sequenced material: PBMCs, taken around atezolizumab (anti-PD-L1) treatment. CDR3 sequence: CASSFGRTYEQYF. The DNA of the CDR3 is TGTGCCAGCAGCTTCGGCAGGACCTACGAGCAGTACTTC.